This paragraph covers one TCR beta chain sequence. Its antigen is not identified. Noted time point: cycle 4 day 1 (C4D1), after 6 weeks of nivolumab. After autologous stem cell transplantation all patients relapsed, and prior brentuximab vedotin exposure differed between cohorts. Assay: immunoSEQ multiplex PCR; the TCRdb copy retains only in-frame clones and omits some. The sample carries tens of thousands of clones, 80% recorded once. The sample is drawn from a study of PD-1 blockade in classical Hodgkin lymphoma. Overall study context: Patients were given intravenous nivolumab, 3 mg/kg, every 2 weeks. Notes on the study in general: TCR diversity in CD4+, not CD8+, cells rose significantly by C4D1.

CDR1 is MGHDK and CDR2 is SYGVNS in the germline V gene. CDR3 length: 13 residues. V gave up 5 bases and J gave up 8 bases; unmatched junction bases: 8. Material: peripheral blood mononuclear cells (PBMCs), obtained before the fourth cycle of nivolumab. This sequence was found in a human donor with classical Hodgkin lymphoma. This chain uses TRBV25-1 with TRBJ1-2; 7 positions match TRBD1. This CDR3 reads CASSPHDRAGYTF. The CDR3 bases are TGTGCCAGCAGTCCCCACGACAGGGCCGGCTACACCTTC.